This T cell receptor beta chain was recovered during a study of T cells in Graves' hyperthyroidism and ophthalmopathy. At the level of the study: Peripheral blood collection took place at initial diagnosis, before any treatment.

This clonotype was observed many times. Its antigen is undetermined. TCR beta CDR3 regions were amplified from RNA transcripts. The HTBI primer set was used in a first-round RT-PCR of the TCR CDR3. TCRdb independently ran MiXCR on the multiplex PCR reads; one entry per CDR3 protein. The table has roughly 600,000 distinct CDR3 sequences, 13% to 15% seen once; the top ten hold approximately 12%. Study outcomes and limitations: Model predictions of ophthalmopathy came a median 6.5 months before onset. Expanded thyroid clonotypes (above 0.001) were mostly also found in blood.

Trimming left V 2 bases short and J 4 bases short, with 14 bases between. The germline V gene encodes CDR1 SGHAT and CDR2 FQDESV (reference sequence). The CDR3 runs 15 residues. Cells are PBMCs isolated from more than 8.5 ml of fresh blood. This receptor was taken from a woman between 45 and 65 years old with Graves' ophthalmopathy. The J gene is TRBJ1-1, the V gene TRBV11-1, with D possibly being TRBD1 (5 bases). Sequenced: blood. The CDR3, as DNA: TGTGCCAGCAGCTTAAGTTCCACAGGCGTCACTGAAGCTTTCTTT. This gives the protein CASSLSSTGVTEAFF.